One sample yielded the 15 T cell receptor beta chains listed below, sequenced in a study of Ad26.COV2.S vaccination and SARS-CoV-2 variants. As for treatment: some 20 received Ad26.COV2.S at low or high dose, single or two shots; about 5 received placebo; per-sample allocation not given. Following the first vaccine or placebo injection, samples were taken on day 63. The assay was immunoSEQ multiplex PCR, and TCRdb's table has in-frame clones only and misses some. The data show under 500,000 clones, about 92% seen once. The specimen comprised peripheral blood, sampled in a trial of Ad26.COV2.S vaccine versus placebo. These receptors were obtained from a person between 18 and 65 years old who received the Ad26.COV2.S COVID-19 vaccine or a placebo.

This chain connects TRBV27 to TRBJ2-3; weak D call: TRBD1 (5 bases). The CDR3 covers 15 residues. Trimming stripped 6 bases from V and 3 bases from J, with 16 bases between. CDR1 MNHEY and CDR2 SMNVEV come from the germline V gene (reference sequence). This chain's CDR3 is CASSPFSGRTDTQYF. As DNA, the CDR3 is TGTGCCAGCAGCCCCTTTTCAGGGCGTACAGATACGCAGTATTTT.

The chain employs TRBV12-3 or TRBV12-4 and TRBJ2-1, with D perhaps TRBD1 (5 bases). With 5 bases removed from V and 7 bases from J, the gap between germline ends came to 9 bases. The CDR3 sequence is 12 residues long. CDR3 nucleotide sequence: TGTGCCAGCAGTAAGACAGATAATGAGCAGTTCTTC. Translated, it gives CASSKTDNEQFF.

The count of this clone is one. The rearrangement uses TRBV27 and TRBJ1-4; 7 bases align to TRBD1. With V trimmed by 5 bases and J by 8 bases, 8 bases remained unmatched. This CDR3 is 14 amino acids long. The germline CDR1 and CDR2 sequences are MNHEY and SMNVEV (reference sequence). CDR3 region: CASSQQGTGEKLFF. CDR3 bases: TGTGCCAGCAGTCAACAGGGGACGGGGGAAAAACTGTTTTTT. Variable domain in full (rest from reference TRBV27 and TRBJ1-4): EAQVTQNPRYLITVTGKKLTVTCSQNMNHEYMSWYRQDPGLGLRQIYYSMNVEVTDKGDVPEGYKVSRKEKRNFPLILESPSPNQTSLYFCASSQQGTGEKLFFGSGTQLSVL.

The chain has TRBV29-1 and TRBJ2-7; D tentatively fits TRBD1 or TRBD2 (6 bases each). Germline V gene sequence: CDR1 SQVTM, CDR2 ANQGSEA. Trimming stripped 7 bases from V and 5 bases from J, with 21 bases between. The CDR3 consists of 14 residues. CDR3 protein: CSAEGGGVSNEQYF. In DNA form, the CDR3 reads TGCAGCGCCGAGGGGGGTGGGGTTTCCAACGAGCAGTACTTC.

The chain has TRBV18 and TRBJ1-2; no definite D call. From germline, CDR1 is KGHSH and CDR2 LQKENI. Trimming cost V 3 bases and J 6 bases, with 11 bases left between them. The CDR3 loop spans 13 amino acids. The CDR3: CASSPPNNNGYTF. For the CDR3, the DNA is TGTGCCAGCTCACCCCCAAATAATAATGGCTACACCTTC.

The chain carries TRBV2 and TRBJ1-2, with D hard to call. V lost 6 bases, J lost 4 bases, and 9 bases lay in between. This CDR3 spans 12 amino acids. Germline CDR1 reads SNHLY; CDR2 reads FYNNEI. The chain's CDR3 is CASRFTSYGYTF. The DNA of the CDR3 is TGTGCCAGCAGGTTCACGAGCTATGGCTACACCTTC.

This chain joins TRBV6-6 and TRBJ2-3; possibly TRBD1 for D (5 bases). There are 15 residues in the CDR3. V was trimmed by 5 bases and J by 3 bases, leaving 15 bases between them. From germline, CDR1 is MNHNY and CDR2 SVGAGI (reference sequence). For the CDR3, the DNA is TGTGCCAGCAGTGGAATGGGGCCTGGGACAGATACGCAGTATTTT. As protein: CASSGMGPGTDTQYF.

The chain is built from TRBV6-5 and TRBJ1-1, with 7 positions matching TRBD1. With 6 bases clipped from V and 2 bases from J, the junction kept 9 bases outside the gene matches. Germline CDR1 reads MNHEY; CDR2 reads SVGAGI. This CDR3 is built from 15 residues. The CDR3 coding sequence is TGTGCCAGCAGCCTCCTGACAGGGACAAACACTGAAGCTTTCTTT. Residues: CASSLLTGTNTEAFF.

This chain connects TRBV6-5 to TRBJ2-3, with 8 bases that match TRBD1. With 5 bases clipped from V and 5 bases from J, the junction kept 6 bases outside the gene matches. This CDR3 has 14 amino acids. Germline V CDR1 and CDR2: MNHEY, SVGAGI. DNA for the CDR3: TGTGCCAGCAGTAAGGGACAGGCTGGAGATACGCAGTATTTT. Translating gives CASSKGQAGDTQYF.

The chain uses TRBV20-1 and TRBJ1-5; maybe TRBD1 (5 bases). CDR3 size: 14 residues. CDR1 is DFQATT, CDR2 SNEGSKA, per germline (reference sequence). V lost 3 bases, J lost 8 bases, and 17 bases lay in between. The CDR3 loop is CSASSRTPDEPQHF. In nucleotides, the CDR3 is TGCAGTGCTAGTAGTAGGACACCCGATGAGCCCCAGCATTTT.

The V call is TRBV6-5, the J call TRBJ1-2; D may be TRBD1 (6 bases). Trimming took 11 bases from V and 3 from J, leaving 16 bases between them. From germline, CDR1 is MNHEY and CDR2 SVGAGI. The CDR3 spans 13 residues. CDR3 DNA sequence: TGTGCCGCCCAGGGGAGGACTGACTATGGCTACACCTTC. It codes for CAAQGRTDYGYTF.

This chain uses TRBV7-2 with TRBJ1-3; no firm D call. The CDR3 consists of 16 residues. CDR1 is SGHTA, CDR2 FQGNSA, per germline. Trimming removed 5 bases at V and 0 bases at J, with 14 bases between. The CDR3 sequence: CASSLRRSNSGNTIYF. CDR3 nucleotide sequence: TGTGCCAGCAGCCTCAGGAGGAGTAACTCTGGAAACACCATATATTTT.

Note on this clone: Different DNA sequences within this sample yield the same CDR3. V gene TRBV19 combines with J gene TRBJ2-7; no definite D call. Germline CDR1 is LNHDA and CDR2 is SQIVND (reference sequence). This CDR3 is 13 amino acids long. V lost 2 bases and J 1 base, leaving 6 bases between the germline ends. CDR3 bases: TGTGCCAGTAGTATAAGTGGGTCCTACGAGCAGTACTTC. This sequence encodes CASSISGSYEQYF.

CDR3 region: CASSQDPRGGTYEQYF. The CDR3 nucleotides read TGCGCCAGCAGCCAAGATCCCCGGGGGGGAACCTACGAGCAGTACTTC. This chain connects TRBV4-3 to TRBJ2-7; 8 bases fit TRBD2. The CDR3 sequence is 16 residues long. Trimming took 0 bases from V and 2 from J; bases not matched to a gene: 6. In germline, CDR1 is LGHNA, CDR2 YSLEER.

The chain employs TRBV7-8 and TRBJ1-5; no definite D call. This CDR3 is 17 amino acids long. Germline V lookup: CDR1 SGHVS, CDR2 FQNEAQ. Trimming removed 1 base at V and 0 bases at J, with 13 bases between. The CDR3 nucleotides read TGTGCCAGCAGCTTAGTCCAGTTAGGAAATAGCAATCAGCCCCAGCATTTT. This codes for CASSLVQLGNSNQPQHF.